Below, 6 T cell receptor beta chains from the same sample are listed, as sequenced in a study of blood T cell repertoires in COVID-19. Libraries were prepared by immunoSEQ multiplex PCR; TCRdb keeps only in-frame clonotypes and omits some of them. The sample records around 500,000 clones, 88% being singletons. The sample was PBMCs or T cells enriched from blood (not recorded which). Source of these receptors: a woman in her forties who had recovered from COVID-19.

The chain couples TRBV18 to TRBJ2-3; weak D call: TRBD1 (6 bases). CDR1 is KGHSH, CDR2 LQKENI, per germline. There are 14 residues in the CDR3. V was shortened by 6 bases and J by 4 bases, with 14 bases between the two germline ends. DNA of the CDR3: TGTGCCAGCTCTCAGGGTGCAGGGGCAGATACGCAGTATTTT. As protein: CASSQGAGADTQYF. Full variable domain (rest looked up from reference TRBV18 and TRBJ2-3): NAGVMQNPRHLVRRRGQEARLRCSPMKGHSHVYWYRQLPEEGLKFMVYLQKENIIDESGMPKERFSAEFPKEGPSILRIQQVVRGDSAAYFCASSQGAGADTQYFGPGTRLTVL.

V gene TRBV7-6 combines with J gene TRBJ1-1; tentatively, D is TRBD1 (6 bases). V shed 5 bases and J shed 6 bases, with 19 bases lying between them. This CDR3 is built from 15 residues. Germline CDR1 and CDR2: SGHVS and FNYEAQ. The CDR3 region is CASSPGQNLRPEAFF. Here the CDR3 DNA reads TGTGCCAGCAGCCCCGGACAGAACCTACGCCCTGAAGCTTTCTTT. Using reference TRBV7-6 and TRBJ1-1 for the parts outside the CDR3, the full variable domain is GAGVSQSPRYKVTKRGQDVALRCDPISGHVSLYWYRQALGQGPEFLTYFNYEAQQDKSGLPNDRFSAERPEGSISTLTIQRTEQRDSAMYRCASSPGQNLRPEAFFGQGTRLTVV.

The J gene is TRBJ1-4, the V gene TRBV7-2; no reliable D call. With 3 bases removed from V and 5 bases from J, the gap between germline ends came to 10 bases. CDR1 is SGHTA, CDR2 FQGNSA, per germline. This CDR3 spans 14 amino acids. The CDR3: CASSLNRGNEKLFF. The CDR3 DNA follows: TGTGCCAGCAGCTTGAATCGAGGGAATGAAAAACTGTTTTTT.

The chain is built from TRBV5-4 and TRBJ1-6; 9 bases map to TRBD1. The V and J ends lost 4 bases and 10 bases, in that order; junction bases with no gene match: 6. The germline V gene encodes CDR1 SGHNT and CDR2 YYREEE (reference sequence). This CDR3 contains 14 residues. The CDR3 DNA sequence: TGTGCCAGCAGCGAGGGGACAGGGATATCACCCCTCCACTTT. This gives the protein CASSEGTGISPLHF.

The gene calls are TRBV7-2 and TRBJ1-1; D is unclear. V lost 2 bases and J lost 6, with 13 bases in between. The germline CDR1 and CDR2 sequences are SGHTA and FQGNSA. The CDR3 has 14 residues. The CDR3 sequence is CASSLSGSYAEAFF. Written as DNA, the CDR3 is TGTGCCAGCAGCTTATCTGGGAGTTACGCTGAAGCTTTCTTT.

The chain carries TRBV27 and TRBJ1-2; 7 bases are a match to TRBD1. The CDR3 covers 13 residues. V lost 6 bases and J lost 3; bases outside the gene matches: 4. From germline, CDR1 is MNHEY and CDR2 SMNVEV (reference sequence). CDR3 sequence (DNA): TGTGCCAGCAGCTCCGGACAGGACTATGGCTACACCTTC. It specifies CASSSGQDYGYTF.